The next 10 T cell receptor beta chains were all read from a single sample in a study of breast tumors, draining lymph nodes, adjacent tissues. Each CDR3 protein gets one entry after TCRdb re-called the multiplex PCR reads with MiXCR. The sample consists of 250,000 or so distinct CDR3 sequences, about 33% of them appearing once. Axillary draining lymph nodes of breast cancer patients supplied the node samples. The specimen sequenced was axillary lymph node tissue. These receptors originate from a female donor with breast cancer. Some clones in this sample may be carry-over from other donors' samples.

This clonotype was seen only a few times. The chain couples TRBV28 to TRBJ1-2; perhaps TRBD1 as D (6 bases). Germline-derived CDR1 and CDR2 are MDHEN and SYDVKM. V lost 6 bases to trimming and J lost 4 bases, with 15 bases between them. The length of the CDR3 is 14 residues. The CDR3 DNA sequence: TGTGCCAGCAGGGTCAGGGGCGCAGGCTATGGCTACACCTTC. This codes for CASRVRGAGYGYTF.

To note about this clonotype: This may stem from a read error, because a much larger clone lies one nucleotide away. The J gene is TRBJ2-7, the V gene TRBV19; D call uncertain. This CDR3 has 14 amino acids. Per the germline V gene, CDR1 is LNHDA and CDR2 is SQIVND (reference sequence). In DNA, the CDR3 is TGTGCCAGTAGTACTCAAAGGTTTACCTACGAGCAGCACTTC. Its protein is CASSTQRFTYEQHF.

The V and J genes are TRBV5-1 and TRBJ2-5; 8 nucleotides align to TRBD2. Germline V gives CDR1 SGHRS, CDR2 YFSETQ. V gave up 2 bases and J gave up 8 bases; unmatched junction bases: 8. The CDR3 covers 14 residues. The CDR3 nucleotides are TGCGCCAGCAGCTTAGCGGGAGTTGAAAACACCCAGTACTTC. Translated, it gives CASSLAGVENTQYF.

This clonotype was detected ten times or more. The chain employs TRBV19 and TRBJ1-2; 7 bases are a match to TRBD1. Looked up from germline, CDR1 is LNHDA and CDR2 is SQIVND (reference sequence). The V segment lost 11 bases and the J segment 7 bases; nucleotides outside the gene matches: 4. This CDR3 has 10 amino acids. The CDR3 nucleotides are TGTGCCGTACAGGGGCTTGGCTACACCTTC. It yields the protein CAVQGLGYTF.

The CDR3: CASSRGRGRNQPQHF. CDR3 DNA sequence: TGTGCCAGCAGTAGGGGGCGGGGCCGCAATCAGCCCCAGCATTTT. The chain has TRBV2 and TRBJ1-5; 7 nucleotides line up with TRBD1. This CDR3 has 15 residues. CDR1 and CDR2 from the germline V gene are SNHLY and FYNNEI. Trimming cost V 5 bases and J 2 bases; bases outside gene matches: 6. The whole variable domain, remainder taken from reference TRBV2 and TRBJ1-5, is EPEVTQTPSHQVTQMGQEVILRCVPISNHLYFYWYRQILGQKVEFLVSFYNNEISEKSEIFDDQFSVERPDGSNFTLKIRSTKLEDSAMYFCASSRGRGRNQPQHFGDGTRLSIL.

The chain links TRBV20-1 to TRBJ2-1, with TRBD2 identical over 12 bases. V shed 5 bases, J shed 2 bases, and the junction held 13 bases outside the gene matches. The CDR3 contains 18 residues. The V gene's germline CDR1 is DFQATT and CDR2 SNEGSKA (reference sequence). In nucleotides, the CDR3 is TGCAGTGCTTTGATTCTAGCGGGAGGGCCTAGGGCCTACAATGAGCAGTTCTTC. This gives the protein CSALILAGGPRAYNEQFF.

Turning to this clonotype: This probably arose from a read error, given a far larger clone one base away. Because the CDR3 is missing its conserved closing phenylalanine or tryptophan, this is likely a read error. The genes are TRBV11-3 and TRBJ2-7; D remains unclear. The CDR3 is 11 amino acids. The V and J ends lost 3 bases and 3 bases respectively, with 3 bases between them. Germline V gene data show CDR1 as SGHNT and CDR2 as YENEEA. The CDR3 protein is CASSFRYEQYS. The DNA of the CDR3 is TGTGCCAGCAGCTTCCGCTACGAGCAGTACTCC.

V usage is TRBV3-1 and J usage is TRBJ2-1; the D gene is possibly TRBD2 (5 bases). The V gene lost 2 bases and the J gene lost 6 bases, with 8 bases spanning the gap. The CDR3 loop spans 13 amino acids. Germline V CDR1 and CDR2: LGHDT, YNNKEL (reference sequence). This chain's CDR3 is CASSQLRGNEQFF. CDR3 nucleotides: TGTGCCAGCAGCCAATTACGGGGCAATGAGCAGTTCTTC.

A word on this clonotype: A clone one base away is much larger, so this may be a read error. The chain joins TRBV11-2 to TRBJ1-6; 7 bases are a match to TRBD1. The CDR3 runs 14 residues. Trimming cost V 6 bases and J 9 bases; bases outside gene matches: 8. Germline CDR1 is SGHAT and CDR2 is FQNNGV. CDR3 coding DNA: TGTGCCAGCAGTCATTGGGACAGTACTTCACCCCTCCACTTT. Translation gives CASSHWDSTSPLHF.

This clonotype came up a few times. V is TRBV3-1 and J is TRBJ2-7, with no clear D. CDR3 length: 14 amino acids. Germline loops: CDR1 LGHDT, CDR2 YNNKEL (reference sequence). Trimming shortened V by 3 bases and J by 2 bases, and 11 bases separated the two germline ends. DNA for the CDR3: TGTGCCAGCAGCCAGAGACATCAGCCCTACGAGCAGTACTTC. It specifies CASSQRHQPYEQYF.